Listed below are T cell receptor beta chains from one sample, sequenced in a study of identical twins. TCRdb processed the 5' RACE reads anew with MiXCR; each CDR3 protein has one entry. This sample has 1.5 million or so distinct CDR3 sequences, with 25% to 35% found just once. The material sequenced was cord blood. These TCRs come from a newborn girl in good health. CDR3s include the opening cysteine and the closing phenylalanine or tryptophan. Fields, in order: J gene, V gene, D gene, clone size, CDR3 protein, CDR3 DNA. A D gene is named only where the DNA matches it firmly. Rows may omit the clone size; those that give it use once, few, many or a size class.

J: TRBJ2-7
V: TRBV6-1
D: .
size: .
CDR3: CASSEVVRVTYEQYF
DNA: TGTGCCAGCAGTGAAGTTGTCAGGGTCACCTACGAGCAGTACTTC

J: TRBJ2-7
V: TRBV27
D: TRBD2
size: few
CDR3: CASSARAGTSHTYEQYF
DNA: TGTGCCAGCAGTGCACGGGCCGGGACTAGCCACACCTACGAGCAGTACTTC

J: TRBJ2-7
V: TRBV12-3/TRBV12-4
D: .
size: .
CDR3: CASRFRGTYEQYF
DNA: TGTGCCAGCAGATTTCGCGGGACCTACGAGCAGTACTTC

J: TRBJ2-1
V: TRBV20-1
D: TRBD2
size: few
CDR3: CSAREPSGSYNEQFF
DNA: TGCAGTGCTAGAGAACCTAGCGGGAGTTACAATGAGCAGTTCTTC

J: TRBJ2-1
V: TRBV20-1
D: TRBD2
size: .
CDR3: CSAREGLANYNEQFF
DNA: TGCAGTGCTAGAGAGGGACTAGCTAACTACAATGAGCAGTTCTTC

J: TRBJ2-1
V: TRBV9
D: .
size: few
CDR3: CASSVAGAPYNEQFF
DNA: TGTGCCAGCAGCGTAGCGGGGGCGCCCTACAATGAGCAGTTCTTC

J: TRBJ2-1
V: TRBV20-1
D: .
size: .
CDR3: CSARRALENEQFF
DNA: TGCAGTGCTCGGAGGGCCCTCGAGAATGAGCAGTTCTTC

J: TRBJ2-3
V: TRBV12-3/TRBV12-4
D: .
size: .
CDR3: CASTPTGTVDTQYF
DNA: TGTGCCAGCACCCCTACAGGGACGGTGGATACGCAGTATTTT

J: TRBJ2-7
V: TRBV12-3/TRBV12-4
D: .
size: once
CDR3: CASSSTPGSYEQYF
DNA: TGTGCCAGCAGTTCCACGCCGGGCAGCTACGAGCAGTACTTC

J: TRBJ2-1
V: TRBV4-1
D: TRBD2
size: .
CDR3: CASKGLADNEQFF
DNA: TGCGCCAGCAAAGGACTAGCGGACAATGAGCAGTTCTTC

J: TRBJ1-1
V: TRBV20-1
D: .
size: .
CDR3: CSARGHETNTEAFF
DNA: TGCAGTGCTAGGGGACACGAGACGAACACTGAAGCTTTCTTT

J: TRBJ2-4
V: TRBV13
D: TRBD1
size: .
CDR3: CASSPWTGENIQYF
DNA: TGTGCCAGCAGCCCCTGGACAGGGGAGAACATTCAGTACTTC

J: TRBJ2-3
V: TRBV20-1
D: .
size: few
CDR3: CSAARTDRSTDTQYF
DNA: TGCAGTGCGGCTCGGACTGATCGAAGCACAGATACGCAGTATTTT

J: TRBJ2-7
V: TRBV10-3
D: TRBD2
size: many
CDR3: CAISASGRAYEQYF
DNA: TGTGCCATCAGCGCTAGCGGGAGGGCCTACGAGCAGTACTTC

J: TRBJ2-7
V: TRBV20-1
D: .
size: few
CDR3: CSASDRYEQYF
DNA: TGCAGTGCTAGTGACAGATACGAGCAGTACTTC

J: TRBJ2-1
V: TRBV6-6
D: TRBD2
size: .
CDR3: CASSQGLAGGPHKFF
DNA: TGTGCCAGCAGCCAGGGACTAGCGGGGGGTCCTCACAAGTTCTTC

J: TRBJ2-6
V: TRBV4-2
D: .
size: .
CDR3: CASSHRGGANVLTF
DNA: TGTGCCAGCAGCCACAGGGGTGGGGCCAACGTCCTGACTTTC

J: TRBJ1-4
V: TRBV7-6
D: .
size: .
CDR3: CASSSRGFGEKLFF
DNA: TGTGCCAGCAGCTCCAGGGGCTTTGGGGAAAAACTGTTTTTT

J: TRBJ2-5
V: TRBV7-2
D: .
size: few
CDR3: CASSVMQGHQETQYF
DNA: TGTGCCAGCAGCGTGATGCAGGGCCATCAAGAGACCCAGTACTTC

J: TRBJ1-2
V: TRBV19
D: TRBD1
size: .
CDR3: CASTLQGDYGYTF
DNA: TGTGCCAGTACCCTCCAGGGGGACTATGGCTACACCTTC

J: TRBJ1-5
V: TRBV20-1
D: TRBD1
size: .
CDR3: CSAPRTGGKKSYSNQPQHF
DNA: TGCAGTGCTCCGCGGACAGGGGGCAAAAAATCGTATAGCAATCAGCCCCAGCATTTT

J: TRBJ1-5
V: TRBV28
D: TRBD1
size: .
CDR3: CASSLLKGAVEQPQHF
DNA: TGTGCCAGCAGTTTATTAAAGGGGGCAGTAGAACAGCCCCAGCATTTT

J: TRBJ2-3
V: TRBV5-6
D: TRBD2
size: .
CDR3: CASSSLSTGGILDTQYF
DNA: TGTGCCAGCAGCTCTCTTTCCACGGGGGGGATCCTAGATACGCAGTATTTT

J: TRBJ2-6
V: TRBV25-1
D: .
size: .
CDR3: CASSETVLVKAGANVLTF
DNA: TGTGCCAGCAGTGAAACCGTACTAGTGAAGGCCGGGGCCAACGTCCTGACTTTC

J: TRBJ2-3
V: TRBV6-1
D: TRBD1
size: .
CDR3: CASSEAGTGVDTQYF
DNA: TGTGCCAGCAGTGAAGCGGGGACAGGGGTAGATACGCAGTATTTT

J: TRBJ2-2
V: TRBV28
D: .
size: once
CDR3: CASSFQGLTNTGELFF
DNA: TGTGCCAGCAGTTTTCAGGGGCTCACGAACACCGGGGAGCTGTTTTTT

J: TRBJ2-1
V: TRBV19
D: .
size: few
CDR3: CASSIEARGEQFF
DNA: TGTGCCAGTAGTATAGAGGCGAGGGGTGAGCAGTTCTTC

J: TRBJ2-7
V: TRBV5-1
D: TRBD2
size: .
CDR3: CASSPRTSGLSYNEQYF
DNA: TGCGCCAGCAGCCCCCGGACTAGCGGGCTTTCCTACAATGAGCAGTACTTC

J: TRBJ1-2
V: TRBV27
D: TRBD1
size: few
CDR3: CASSFLQGGDYGYTF
DNA: TGTGCCAGCAGTTTTCTGCAGGGGGGTGACTATGGCTACACCTTC

J: TRBJ2-1
V: TRBV20-1
D: .
size: .
CDR3: CSARDAAATYNEQFF
DNA: TGCAGTGCTAGAGATGCCGCGGCCACCTACAATGAGCAGTTCTTC

J: TRBJ1-2
V: TRBV5-1
D: .
size: .
CDR3: CASSLNPDSIYGYTF
DNA: TGCGCCAGCAGCTTGAATCCAGATTCCATCTATGGCTACACCTTC

J: TRBJ1-5
V: TRBV18
D: .
size: .
CDR3: CASSPSMAGPQPQHF
DNA: TGTGCCAGCTCCCCCTCTATGGCAGGCCCTCAGCCCCAGCATTTT

J: TRBJ2-1
V: TRBV28
D: TRBD2
size: .
CDR3: CASTLLAGVNEQFF
DNA: TGTGCCAGCACCCTACTAGCGGGAGTAAATGAGCAGTTCTTC

J: TRBJ1-2
V: TRBV20-1
D: TRBD1
size: many
CDR3: CSALDRAYGYTF
DNA: TGCAGTGCTCTTGACAGGGCCTATGGCTACACCTTC

J: TRBJ2-1
V: TRBV20-1
D: .
size: .
CDR3: CSARDAGLNEQFF
DNA: TGCAGTGCTAGAGATGCTGGACTTAATGAGCAGTTCTTC

J: TRBJ2-3
V: TRBV12-3/TRBV12-4
D: TRBD2
size: few
CDR3: CASIIRGLAGTTDTQYF
DNA: TGTGCCAGCATCATCAGGGGACTAGCGGGAACCACAGATACGCAGTATTTT

J: TRBJ2-3
V: TRBV4-2
D: TRBD2
size: few
CDR3: CASSQMGGSSTDTQYF
DNA: TGTGCCAGCAGCCAAATGGGCGGGAGCAGCACAGATACGCAGTATTTT

J: TRBJ2-5
V: TRBV20-1
D: TRBD1
size: few
CDR3: CSARDTDRGRETQYF
DNA: TGCAGTGCTAGAGATACGGACAGGGGAAGGGAGACCCAGTACTTC

J: TRBJ1-2
V: TRBV10-3
D: TRBD1
size: .
CDR3: CAIGQGVLYGYTF
DNA: TGTGCCATTGGACAGGGGGTTCTCTATGGCTACACCTTC

J: TRBJ1-2
V: TRBV12-3/TRBV12-4
D: .
size: few
CDR3: CASSPTIYVGGYGYTF
DNA: TGTGCCAGCAGTCCCACCATTTATGTAGGGGGCTATGGCTACACCTTC

J: TRBJ1-2
V: TRBV27
D: .
size: once
CDR3: CASSFGGCTF
DNA: TGTGCCAGCAGTTTCGGTGGCTGCACCTTC

J: TRBJ2-3
V: TRBV6-5
D: .
size: .
CDR3: CASSFAAEASTDTQYF
DNA: TGTGCCAGCAGTTTTGCTGCGGAGGCGAGCACAGATACGCAGTATTTT

J: TRBJ2-3
V: TRBV7-9
D: TRBD2
size: .
CDR3: CASSLGTSGSPDTQYF
DNA: TGTGCCAGCAGCTTGGGGACTAGCGGGAGCCCAGATACGCAGTATTTT

J: TRBJ2-5
V: TRBV29-1
D: .
size: .
CDR3: CSILGPVTEETQYF
DNA: TGCAGCATCCTAGGGCCGGTTACGGAAGAGACCCAGTACTTC

J: TRBJ1-5
V: TRBV20-1
D: TRBD1
size: .
CDR3: CSASGTGNQPQHF
DNA: TGCAGTGCTTCCGGGACAGGGAATCAGCCCCAGCATTTT

J: TRBJ2-5
V: TRBV27
D: .
size: .
CDR3: CASSWGRVDNEQYF
DNA: TGTGCCAGCAGCTGGGGGCGGGTAGACAATGAGCAGTACTTC

J: TRBJ2-2
V: TRBV2
D: .
size: .
CDR3: CASRTQGRSGELFF
DNA: TGTGCCAGCAGAACCCAGGGGCGGAGCGGGGAGCTGTTTTTT

J: TRBJ2-1
V: TRBV21-1
D: .
size: few
CDR3: CASSKADNRGAYNEQFF
DNA: TGTGCCAGCAGCAAAGCTGATAACAGGGGGGCCTACAATGAGCAGTTCTTC

J: TRBJ2-7
V: TRBV5-1
D: .
size: few
CDR3: CASSFLSESYEQYF
DNA: TGCGCCAGCAGCTTTCTCTCTGAGTCCTACGAGCAGTACTTC

J: TRBJ2-4
V: TRBV7-2
D: .
size: .
CDR3: CASSLGEASKNIQYF
DNA: TGTGCCAGCAGCTTAGGAGAGGCTAGCAAAAACATTCAGTACTTC

J: TRBJ1-4
V: TRBV7-2
D: .
size: few
CDR3: CASSSQGLANEKLFF
DNA: TGTGCCAGCAGCTCTCAGGGTTTAGCTAATGAAAAACTGTTTTTT

J: TRBJ2-5
V: TRBV5-1
D: TRBD2
size: few
CDR3: CASDLGLGQETQYF
DNA: TGCGCCAGCGATCTGGGACTAGGCCAAGAGACCCAGTACTTC

J: TRBJ2-5
V: TRBV20-1
D: TRBD1
size: .
CDR3: CSARDPQGRETQYF
DNA: TGCAGTGCTAGAGACCCACAGGGGCGAGAGACCCAGTACTTC

J: TRBJ2-4
V: TRBV20-1
D: TRBD2
size: .
CDR3: CSARVGSSGASYF
DNA: TGCAGTGCTAGAGTGGGGTCTAGCGGGGCTTCGTACTTC

J: TRBJ2-3
V: TRBV6-1
D: TRBD2
size: .
CDR3: CVSSVTGTSGLYTDTQYF
DNA: TGTGTCAGCAGTGTAACCGGGACTAGCGGCCTCTACACAGATACGCAGTATTTT